What follows are 5 T cell receptor beta chains derived from one specimen sequenced in a study of cytomegalovirus exposure and HLA in healthy donors. The PCR made use of 60 Vbeta and 13 Jbeta primers. TCRdb's copy holds only in-frame clones and misses some; the assay was immunoSEQ multiplex PCR. The table lists 140,000 to 150,000 clones, around four fifths of them singletons. Sample: PBMCs. These receptors were obtained from a boy under 10 years old in good health and CMV-seronegative.

The chain recombines TRBV7-9 with TRBJ1-2, with 8 bases that match TRBD1. J lost 5 bases, V lost 1 base, and 3 bases had no gene match. Germline V gene data show CDR1 as SEHNR and CDR2 as FQNEAQ (reference sequence). The CDR3 has 14 amino acids. This chain's CDR3 is CASSLDRGIYGYTF. CDR3 DNA: TGTGCCAGCAGCTTAGACAGGGGGATTTATGGCTACACCTTC.

The chain carries TRBV25-1 and TRBJ2-2; no clear D. Germline V gene lookup returns CDR1 MGHDK and CDR2 SYGVNS. The length of the CDR3 is 13 residues. Trimming left V 8 bases short and J 6 bases short, with 13 bases between. CDR3 in amino acids: CASSPGYAGELFF. DNA for the CDR3: TGTGCCAGCTCGCCCGGGTATGCCGGGGAGCTGTTTTTT.

The gene calls are TRBV7-9 and TRBJ1-1; D remains unclear. This CDR3 region has 15 residues. V lost 5 bases and J lost 5, with 18 bases in between. CDR1 and CDR2 from the germline V gene are SEHNR and FQNEAQ (reference sequence). Here the CDR3 reads CASSLTRGVRTEAFF. The CDR3 DNA follows: TGTGCCAGCAGCCTCACCCGGGGAGTTCGTACTGAAGCTTTCTTT.

The chain uses TRBV7-8 and TRBJ1-5; the D gene is possibly TRBD1 (6 bases). V was clipped by 6 bases and J by 4 bases, with 10 bases between them. CDR3 length equals 13 residues. CDR1 and CDR2 (germline): SGHVS, FQNEAQ. The DNA of the CDR3 is TGTGCCAGCAGGCGGGGGCGGAATCAGCCCCAGCATTTT. The encoded protein is CASRRGRNQPQHF.

This chain joins TRBV11-3 and TRBJ2-7; the D gene is possibly TRBD2 (6 bases). CDR1 is SGHNT, CDR2 YENEEA, per germline. This CDR3 spans 15 amino acids. Trimming cost V 1 base and J 3 bases, with 13 bases left between them. CDR3 nucleotide sequence: TGTGCCAGCAGCTTAGGAGGCGGGGCTCACTACGAGCAGTACTTC. Protein sequence: CASSLGGGAHYEQYF.